The 23 T cell receptor beta chains presented below share a single source sample, sequenced in a study of cytomegalovirus exposure and HLA in healthy donors. Amplification used 60 Vbeta primers and 13 Jbeta primers. Sequencing was performed with immunoSEQ multiplex PCR; in TCRdb, only in-frame clones are kept and a portion is missing. The data hold roughly 180,000 clones, with about 82% observed a single time. Sequenced material: PBMCs. Receptors were obtained from a woman in her 30s in good health and CMV-seronegative.

The chain joins TRBV30 to TRBJ2-7, with 12 bases identical to TRBD1. The CDR3 is 14 amino acids. Trimming removed 1 base from V and 7 bases from J; junction bases left unmatched: 5. Germline V CDR1 and CDR2: GTSNPN, SVGIG (reference sequence). The CDR3 reads CAWSGGQGAGEQYF. The CDR3 DNA sequence: TGTGCCTGGAGTGGGGGACAGGGGGCTGGAGAGCAGTACTTC. Full variable domain (remainder filled in from reference TRBV30 and TRBJ2-7): SQTIHQWPATLVQPVGSPLSLECTVEGTSNPNLYWYRQAAGRGLQLLFYSVGIGQISSEVPQNLSASRPQDRQFILSSKKLLLSDSGFYLCAWSGGQGAGEQYFGPGTRLTVT.

The chain uses TRBV15 and TRBJ2-1, with 9 bases aligning to TRBD2. Germline CDR1 is LNHNV and CDR2 is YYDKDF (reference sequence). The CDR3 consists of 15 residues. The junction had 11 bases not matched to a gene; V was cut back by 6 bases and J by 8 bases. The CDR3 protein is CATRREAGGPYEQFF. The DNA for the CDR3 is TGTGCCACCAGGAGGGAAGCGGGGGGCCCTTATGAGCAGTTCTTC.

The chain couples TRBV19 to TRBJ2-6; 8 bases match TRBD1. The ends lost 5 bases at V and 3 bases at J; junction bases unmatched: 6. The CDR3 has 16 amino acids. From germline, CDR1 is LNHDA and CDR2 SQIVND (reference sequence). Here the CDR3 reads CASSVRQGSGANVLTF. Here the CDR3 DNA reads TGTGCCAGTAGTGTACGACAGGGGAGTGGGGCCAACGTCCTGACTTTC.

This chain links TRBV12-5 with TRBJ1-6; no definite D call. From germline, CDR1 is LGHNT and CDR2 FRNRAP. Trimming removed 6 bases at V and 7 bases at J, with 10 bases between. This CDR3 has 13 amino acids. The CDR3 coding sequence is TGTGCTAGTGGGGAGGGTCGGAATTCACCCCTCCACTTT. As protein: CASGEGRNSPLHF.

The V and J genes are TRBV5-5 and TRBJ2-7, with TRBD2 matching 9 bases. The CDR3 extends over 15 amino acids. Germline loops: CDR1 SGHKS, CDR2 YYEKEE (reference sequence). The junction had 5 bases not matched to a gene; V was cut back by 1 base and J by 3 bases. The CDR3: CASSLLSGGDYEQYF. CDR3 sequence (DNA): TGTGCCAGCAGCTTGCTTAGCGGGGGTGACTACGAGCAGTACTTC.

This chain connects TRBV19 to TRBJ1-6; no definite D call. From germline, CDR1 is LNHDA and CDR2 SQIVND (reference sequence). The CDR3 loop spans 15 amino acids. V lost 10 bases to trimming and J lost 9 bases, with 22 bases between them. Here the CDR3 reads CATIPTAGGSSPLHF. The DNA of the CDR3 is TGTGCCACCATCCCAACCGCAGGAGGAAGTTCACCCCTCCACTTT.

The chain combines TRBV5-3 with TRBJ2-7, with 8 nucleotides matching TRBD1. TRBV5-3 is marked as an open reading frame, function uncertain. This CDR3 has 16 amino acids. V trimming: 0 bases; J trimming: 7 bases; junction bases outside the gene matches: 12. CDR3 loop: CARSLGVRQGAREQYF. The DNA of the CDR3 is TGTGCCAGAAGCTTGGGAGTACGGCAGGGGGCTAGAGAGCAGTACTTC.

The CDR3: CASRSAGEGGYTF. Written as DNA, the CDR3 is TGCGCCAGCAGATCTGCGGGGGAAGGTGGCTACACCTTC. The rearrangement links TRBV5-1 to TRBJ1-2; TRBD1 is a possible D gene (5 bases). V was cut by 5 bases and J by 7 bases, with 15 bases left in between. Germline-derived CDR1 and CDR2 are SGHRS and YFSETQ. The CDR3 is 13 residues long. The complete variable domain, with remaining parts taken from reference TRBV5-1 and TRBJ1-2, reads KAGVTQTPRYLIKTRGQQVTLSCSPISGHRSVSWYQQTPGQGLQFLFEYFSETQRNKGNFPGRFSGRQFSNSRSEMNVSTLELGDSALYLCASRSAGEGGYTFGSGTRLTVV.

This chain connects TRBV9 to TRBJ1-5; D remains ambiguous. Germline V gives CDR1 SGDLS, CDR2 YYNGEE. The CDR3 length is 14 residues. The ends were cut back, 1 base at V and 7 bases at J, with 12 bases in the middle. CDR3 DNA sequence: TGTGCCAGCAGCGTATCCGGGGAGGGCCAGCCCCAGCATTTT. It codes for CASSVSGEGQPQHF.

This rearrangement joins TRBV30 to TRBJ2-7; 10 nucleotides line up with TRBD1. CDR1 and CDR2 (germline): GTSNPN, SVGIG (reference sequence). The CDR3 sequence is 18 residues long. V shed 0 bases and J 6 bases; nucleotides not matched to a gene: 17. The CDR3 reads CAWSVGTNRDRGRGEQYF. DNA for the CDR3: TGTGCCTGGAGTGTAGGGACTAATCGCGACAGGGGGCGAGGCGAGCAGTACTTC.

The chain is built from TRBV5-1 and TRBJ1-3, with 7 positions matching TRBD1. The CDR3 extends over 15 amino acids. Trimming cost V 2 bases and J 4 bases; bases outside gene matches: 6. The germline gives CDR1 SGHRS, CDR2 YFSETQ. CDR3 sequence reads: CASSLGTAGGNTIYF. The CDR3 region has the DNA TGCGCCAGCAGCTTAGGGACAGCTGGGGGAAACACCATATATTTT. Supplemented by reference TRBV5-1 and TRBJ1-3, the full variable domain reads KAGVTQTPRYLIKTRGQQVTLSCSPISGHRSVSWYQQTPGQGLQFLFEYFSETQRNKGNFPGRFSGRQFSNSRSEMNVSTLELGDSALYLCASSLGTAGGNTIYFGEGSWLTVV.

V gene TRBV5-4 combines with J gene TRBJ2-3; TRBD2 matches at 7 bases. V shed 4 bases and J 0 bases; nucleotides not matched to a gene: 14. The germline CDR1 and CDR2 sequences are SGHNT and YYREEE (reference sequence). The CDR3 extends over 18 amino acids. This CDR3 reads CASSPLLGGDPSTDTQYF. The DNA of the CDR3 is TGTGCCAGCAGCCCACTCTTGGGGGGGGACCCTAGCACAGATACGCAGTATTTT.

The chain combines TRBV11-2 with TRBJ1-1; no firm D call. The CDR3 runs 13 residues. Trimming left V 2 bases short and J 1 base short, with 5 bases between. Per germline, CDR1 SGHAT and CDR2 FQNNGV. Written as DNA, the CDR3 is TGTGCCAGCAGCTTAATCTCGAACACTGAAGCTTTCTTT. Translation: CASSLISNTEAFF.

The J gene is TRBJ1-2, the V gene TRBV4-3, with 8 bases lining up with TRBD1. The V gene end was trimmed by 0 bases and the J gene end by 8 bases; junction bases not matched to a gene: 8. In germline, CDR1 is LGHNA, CDR2 YSLEER. This CDR3 has 15 residues. CDR3 sequence (DNA): TGCGCCAGCAGCCAAGATCTGGCGACAGGGGACGGCTACACCTTC. It specifies CASSQDLATGDGYTF.

The chain is built from TRBV5-1 and TRBJ1-1; possible D gene TRBD1, 5 bases. CDR3 length: 17 amino acids. Germline values: CDR1 SGHRS, CDR2 YFSETQ. V was clipped by 2 bases and J by 4 bases, with 21 bases between them. For the CDR3, the DNA is TGCGCCAGCAGCTTTTTGGGGGGGGATACTATAGGCACTGAAGCTTTCTTT. This translates into CASSFLGGDTIGTEAFF.

The sample holds a few counts of this clone. The gene calls are TRBV6-1 and TRBJ1-1; weak D call: TRBD1 (5 bases). Trimming removed 9 bases at V and 0 bases at J, with 17 bases between. CDR1 and CDR2 (germline): MNHNS, SASEGT. This CDR3 is built from 15 residues. CDR3 region: CASTPHKGVNTEAFF. DNA for the CDR3: TGTGCCAGTACCCCCCACAAAGGGGTGAACACTGAAGCTTTCTTT.

This chain uses TRBV29-1 with TRBJ2-4; 9 bases fit TRBD2. J was trimmed by 3 bases and V by 4 bases; bases with no gene match: 10. CDR3 length: 16 residues. Germline CDR1 reads SQVTM; CDR2 reads ANQGSEA. This CDR3 reads CSVGGRGGVDKNIQYF. CDR3 in DNA: TGCAGCGTTGGGGGGCGGGGGGGCGTTGACAAAAACATTCAGTACTTC.

V gene TRBV5-1 combines with J gene TRBJ1-1; 9 positions match TRBD1. The CDR3 spans 13 residues. The germline CDR1 and CDR2 sequences are SGHRS and YFSETQ. The V gene end was trimmed by 2 bases and the J gene end by 6 bases; junction bases not matched to a gene: 2. CDR3 sequence: CASSLDRGAEAFF. The CDR3 bases are TGCGCCAGCAGCTTAGACAGGGGGGCTGAAGCTTTCTTT.

The V gene is TRBV30, the J gene TRBJ1-1; possible D gene TRBD1, 5 bases. The CDR3 spans 14 residues. The germline CDR1 and CDR2 sequences are GTSNPN and SVGIG (reference sequence). The germline V and J ends were trimmed by 4 bases and 1 base, with 13 bases remaining between them. The CDR3: CAWKGPVRNTEAFF. Written as DNA, the CDR3 is TGTGCCTGGAAGGGGCCCGTGAGGAACACTGAAGCTTTCTTT.

V is TRBV2 and J is TRBJ2-5; no firm D call. The CDR3 loop spans 12 amino acids. Germline V gene lookup returns CDR1 SNHLY and CDR2 FYNNEI. V was shortened by 6 bases and J by 5 bases, with 10 bases between the two germline ends. CDR3: CASRSFRETQYF. CDR3 nucleotide sequence: TGTGCCAGCAGGAGCTTCCGGGAGACCCAGTACTTC.

The chain carries TRBV29-1 and TRBJ1-5; no definite D call. CDR1 SQVTM and CDR2 ANQGSEA come from the germline V gene. Trimming shortened V by 4 bases and J by 0 bases, and 7 bases separated the two germline ends. CDR3 length equals 13 residues. The CDR3 DNA follows: TGCAGCGTTGGGGAGCATAGCAATCAGCCCCAGCATTTT. It codes for CSVGEHSNQPQHF.

This chain links TRBV15 with TRBJ1-1; the D is unclear. The CDR3 has 15 residues. Per germline, CDR1 LNHNV and CDR2 YYDKDF (reference sequence). V was trimmed by 0 bases and J by 5 bases, leaving 13 bases between them. This chain's CDR3 is CATSRDPTGLTEAFF. CDR3 coding DNA: TGTGCCACCAGCAGAGATCCGACCGGACTTACTGAAGCTTTCTTT.

The CDR3 nucleotides read TGTGCCAGCAGCCGGGACAGTTGGAGGGAAAAACTGTTTTTT. The encoded protein is CASSRDSWREKLFF. This chain connects TRBV5-8 to TRBJ1-4; 7 bases agree with TRBD1. CDR3 length: 14 residues. The V gene end was trimmed by 4 bases and the J gene end by 8 bases; junction bases not matched to a gene: 8. Germline assignment: CDR1 SGHTS and CDR2 YDEGEE.